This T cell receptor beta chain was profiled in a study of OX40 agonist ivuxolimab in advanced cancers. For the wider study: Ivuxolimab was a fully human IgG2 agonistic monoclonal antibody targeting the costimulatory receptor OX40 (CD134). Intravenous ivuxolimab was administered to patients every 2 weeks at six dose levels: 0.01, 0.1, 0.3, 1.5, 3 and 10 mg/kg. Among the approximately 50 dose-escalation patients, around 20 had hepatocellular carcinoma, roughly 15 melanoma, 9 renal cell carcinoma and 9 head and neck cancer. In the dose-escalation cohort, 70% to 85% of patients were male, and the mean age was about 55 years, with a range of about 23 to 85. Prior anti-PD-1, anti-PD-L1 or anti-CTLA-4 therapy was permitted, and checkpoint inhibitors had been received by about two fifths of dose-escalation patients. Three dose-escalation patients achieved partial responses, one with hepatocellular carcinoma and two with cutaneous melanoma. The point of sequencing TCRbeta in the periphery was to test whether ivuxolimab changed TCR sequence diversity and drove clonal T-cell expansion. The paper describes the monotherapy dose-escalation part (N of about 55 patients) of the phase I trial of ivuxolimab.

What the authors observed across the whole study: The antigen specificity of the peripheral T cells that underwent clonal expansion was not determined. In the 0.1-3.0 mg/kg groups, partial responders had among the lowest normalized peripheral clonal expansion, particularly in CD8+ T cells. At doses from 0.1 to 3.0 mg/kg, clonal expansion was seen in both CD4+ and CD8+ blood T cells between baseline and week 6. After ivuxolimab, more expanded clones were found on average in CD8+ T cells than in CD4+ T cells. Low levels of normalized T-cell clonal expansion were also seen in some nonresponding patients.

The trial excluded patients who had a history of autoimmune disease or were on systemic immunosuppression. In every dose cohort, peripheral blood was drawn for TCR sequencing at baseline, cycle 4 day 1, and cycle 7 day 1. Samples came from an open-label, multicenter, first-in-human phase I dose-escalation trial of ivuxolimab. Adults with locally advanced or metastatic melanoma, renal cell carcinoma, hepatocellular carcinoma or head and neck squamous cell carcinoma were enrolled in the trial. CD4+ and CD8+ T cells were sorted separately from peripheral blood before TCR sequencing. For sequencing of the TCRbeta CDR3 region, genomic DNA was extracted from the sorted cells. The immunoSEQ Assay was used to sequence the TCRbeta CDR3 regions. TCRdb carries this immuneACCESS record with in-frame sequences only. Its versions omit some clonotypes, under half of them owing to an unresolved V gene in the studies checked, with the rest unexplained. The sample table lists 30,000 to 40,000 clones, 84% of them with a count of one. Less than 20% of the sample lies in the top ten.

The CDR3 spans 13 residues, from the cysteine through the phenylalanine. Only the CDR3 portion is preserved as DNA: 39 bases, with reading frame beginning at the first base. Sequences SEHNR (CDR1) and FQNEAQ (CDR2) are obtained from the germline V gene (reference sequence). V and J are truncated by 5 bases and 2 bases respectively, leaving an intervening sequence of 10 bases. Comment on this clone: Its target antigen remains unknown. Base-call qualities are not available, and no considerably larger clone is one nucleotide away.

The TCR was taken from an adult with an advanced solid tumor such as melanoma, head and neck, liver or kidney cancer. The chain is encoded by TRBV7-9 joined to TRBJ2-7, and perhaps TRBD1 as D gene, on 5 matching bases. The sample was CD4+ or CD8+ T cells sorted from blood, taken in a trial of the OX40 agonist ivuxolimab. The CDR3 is CASSQGHPYEQYF. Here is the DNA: TGTGCCAGCAGCCAAGGACATCCCTACGAGCAGTACTTC.